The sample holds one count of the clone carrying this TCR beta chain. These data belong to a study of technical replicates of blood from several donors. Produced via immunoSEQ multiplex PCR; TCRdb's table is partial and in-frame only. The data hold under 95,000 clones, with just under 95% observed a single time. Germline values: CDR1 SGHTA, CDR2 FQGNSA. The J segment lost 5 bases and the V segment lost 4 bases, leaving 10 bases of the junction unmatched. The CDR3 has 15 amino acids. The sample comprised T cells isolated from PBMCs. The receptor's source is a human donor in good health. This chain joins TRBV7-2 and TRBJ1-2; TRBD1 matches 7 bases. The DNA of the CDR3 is TGTGCCAGCAGCTCCCGGGACCCAGGGGGGTATGGCTACACCTTC. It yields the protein CASSSRDPGGYGYTF.